Below, one T cell receptor (beta chain) is given with its context. Original processing notes: Reference gene primer amplification gave estimated nucleated cell counts. Sequenced by immunoSEQ multiplex PCR; TCRdb stores in-frame clones only, minus some. That table is the source of V, J and clone size, and D and trimming were worked out from the DNA. The profile covers about 250,000 clones, with around nine tenths appearing a single time and about 0.99% taken by the ten largest. The data were taken from a study of blood T cell repertoires in COVID-19. Across the study: The study drew acute and convalescent COVID-19 samples from the United States, Italy and Spain. PBMCs, B-cell-depleted T cells, or T cells provided the cDNA or gDNA that made up the material.

This CDR3 has 13 residues. Germline V gene lookup returns CDR1 LGHDT and CDR2 YNNKEL (reference sequence). Trimming took off 0 bases at V and 15 bases at J, with 15 bases between the two ends. Sequenced: peripheral blood. This sequence joins TRBV3-1 (or the pseudogene TRBV3-2) and TRBJ2-1; possibly TRBD2 for D (5 bases). This sequence originates from a woman in her 40s who had recovered from COVID-19. The CDR3 here is CASSQDGGSRRFF. The CDR3 DNA reads TGTGCCAGCAGCCAAGATGGCGGGTCACGGCGGTTCTTC.